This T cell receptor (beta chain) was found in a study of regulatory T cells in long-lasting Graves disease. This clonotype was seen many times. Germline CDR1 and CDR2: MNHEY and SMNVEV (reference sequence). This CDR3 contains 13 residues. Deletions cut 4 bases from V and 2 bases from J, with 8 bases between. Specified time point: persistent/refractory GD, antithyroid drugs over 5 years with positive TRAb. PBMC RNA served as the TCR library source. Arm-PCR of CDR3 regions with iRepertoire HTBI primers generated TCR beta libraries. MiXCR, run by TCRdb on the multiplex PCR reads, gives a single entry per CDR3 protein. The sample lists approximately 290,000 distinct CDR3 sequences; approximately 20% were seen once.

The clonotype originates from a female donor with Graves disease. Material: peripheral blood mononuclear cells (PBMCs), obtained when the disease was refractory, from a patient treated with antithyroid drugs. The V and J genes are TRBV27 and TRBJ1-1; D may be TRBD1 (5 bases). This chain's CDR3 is CASSSGPNTEAFF. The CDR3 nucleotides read TGTGCCAGCAGTTCGGGACCAAACACTGAAGCTTTCTTT.